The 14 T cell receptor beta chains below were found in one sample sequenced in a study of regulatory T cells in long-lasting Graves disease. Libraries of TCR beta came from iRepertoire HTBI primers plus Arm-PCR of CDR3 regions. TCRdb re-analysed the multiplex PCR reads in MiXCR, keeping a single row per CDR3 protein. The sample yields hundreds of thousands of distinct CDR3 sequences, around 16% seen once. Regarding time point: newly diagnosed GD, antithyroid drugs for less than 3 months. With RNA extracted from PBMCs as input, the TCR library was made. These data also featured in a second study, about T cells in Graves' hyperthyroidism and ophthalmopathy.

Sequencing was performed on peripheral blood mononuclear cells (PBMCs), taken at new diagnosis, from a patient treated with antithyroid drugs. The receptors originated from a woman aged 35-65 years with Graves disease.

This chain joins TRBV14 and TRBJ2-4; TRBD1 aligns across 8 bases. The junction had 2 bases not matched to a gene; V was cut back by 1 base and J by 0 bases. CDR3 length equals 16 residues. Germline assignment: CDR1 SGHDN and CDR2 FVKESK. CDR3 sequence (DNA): TGTGCCAGCAGCCAAGCGGGACAGGTAGCCAAAAACATTCAGTACTTC. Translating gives CASSQAGQVAKNIQYF.

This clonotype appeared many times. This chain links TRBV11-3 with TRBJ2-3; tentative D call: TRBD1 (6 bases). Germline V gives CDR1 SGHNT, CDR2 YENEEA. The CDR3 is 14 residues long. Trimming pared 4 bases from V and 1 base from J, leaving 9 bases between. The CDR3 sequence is CASSSGVGTDTQYF. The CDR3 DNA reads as TGTGCCAGCAGCTCAGGGGTGGGCACAGATACGCAGTATTTT.

The CDR3, as DNA: TGTGCCAGCAGTTTACCCGGGACAGTTTATCAGCCCCAGCATTTT. The encoded protein is CASSLPGTVYQPQHF. This chain links TRBV7-2 with TRBJ1-5; TRBD1 agrees at 7 bases. The J segment lost 5 bases and the V segment lost 6 bases, leaving 10 bases of the junction unmatched. CDR1 SGHTA and CDR2 FQGNSA come from the germline V gene. The CDR3 extends over 15 amino acids. Full variable domain (outside the CDR3, taken from reference TRBV7-2 and TRBJ1-5): GAGVSQSPSNKVTEKGKDVELRCDPISGHTALYWYRQSLGQGLEFLIYFQGNSAPDKSGLPSDRFSAERTGGSVSTLTIQRTQQEDSAVYLCASSLPGTVYQPQHFGDGTRLSIL.

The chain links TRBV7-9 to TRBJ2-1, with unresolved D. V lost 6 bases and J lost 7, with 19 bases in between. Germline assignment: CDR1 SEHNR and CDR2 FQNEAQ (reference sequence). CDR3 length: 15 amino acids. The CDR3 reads CASRPLTRKGNEQFF. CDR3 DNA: TGTGCCAGCAGACCACTGACAAGGAAGGGAAATGAGCAGTTCTTC. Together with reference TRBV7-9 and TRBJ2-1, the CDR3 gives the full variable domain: DTGVSQNPRHKITKRGQNVTFRCDPISEHNRLYWYRQTLGQGPEFLTYFQNEAQLEKSRLLSDRFSAERPKGSFSTLEIQRTEQGDSAMYLCASRPLTRKGNEQFFGPGTRLTVL.

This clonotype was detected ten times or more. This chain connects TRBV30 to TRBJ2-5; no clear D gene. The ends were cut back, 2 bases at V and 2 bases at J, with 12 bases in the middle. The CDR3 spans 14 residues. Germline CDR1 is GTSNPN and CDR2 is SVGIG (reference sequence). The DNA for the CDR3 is TGTGCCTGGAGTCTGCTGCAAACACAAGAGACCCAGTACTTC. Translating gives CAWSLLQTQETQYF.

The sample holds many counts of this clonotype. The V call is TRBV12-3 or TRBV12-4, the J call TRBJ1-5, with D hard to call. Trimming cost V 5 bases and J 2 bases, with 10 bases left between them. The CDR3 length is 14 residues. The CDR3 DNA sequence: TGTGCCAGCAGTACAGCGGAGGGCAATCAGCCCCAGCATTTT. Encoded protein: CASSTAEGNQPQHF.

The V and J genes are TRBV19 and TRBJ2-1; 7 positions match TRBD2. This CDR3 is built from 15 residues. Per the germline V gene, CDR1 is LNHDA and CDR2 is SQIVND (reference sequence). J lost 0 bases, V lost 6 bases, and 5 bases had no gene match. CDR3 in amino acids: CASRGRESSYNEQFF. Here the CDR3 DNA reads TGTGCCAGTAGGGGGAGGGAGAGCTCCTACAATGAGCAGTTCTTC.

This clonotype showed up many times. The CDR3 nucleotides read TGTGCCAGCTCACCCCAAGGGACCTCTGGAAACACCATATATTTT. It codes for CASSPQGTSGNTIYF. The V and J genes are TRBV18 and TRBJ1-3, with D possibly being TRBD1 (5 bases). Per the germline V gene, CDR1 is KGHSH and CDR2 is LQKENI. Trimming cost V 3 bases and J 0 bases, with 9 bases left between them. CDR3 length equals 15 residues.

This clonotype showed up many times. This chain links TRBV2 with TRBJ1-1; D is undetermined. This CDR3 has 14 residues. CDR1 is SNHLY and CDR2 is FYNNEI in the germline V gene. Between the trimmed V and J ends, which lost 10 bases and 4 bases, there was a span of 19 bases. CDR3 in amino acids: CATKGWGFSTEAFF. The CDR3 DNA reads TGTGCCACTAAAGGCTGGGGATTTAGCACTGAAGCTTTCTTT.

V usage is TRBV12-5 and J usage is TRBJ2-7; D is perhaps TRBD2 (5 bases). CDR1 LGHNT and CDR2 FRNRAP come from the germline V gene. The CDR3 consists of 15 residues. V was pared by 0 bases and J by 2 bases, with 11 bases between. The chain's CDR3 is CASGLVLGVPYEQYF. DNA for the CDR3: TGTGCTAGTGGTTTGGTACTCGGGGTTCCCTACGAGCAGTACTTC.

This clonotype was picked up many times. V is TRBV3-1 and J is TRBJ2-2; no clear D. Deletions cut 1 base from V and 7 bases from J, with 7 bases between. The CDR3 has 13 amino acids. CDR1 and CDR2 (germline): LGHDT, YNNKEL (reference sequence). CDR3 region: CASSQVSGGELFF. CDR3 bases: TGTGCCAGCAGCCAAGTCTCGGGCGGGGAGCTGTTTTTT.

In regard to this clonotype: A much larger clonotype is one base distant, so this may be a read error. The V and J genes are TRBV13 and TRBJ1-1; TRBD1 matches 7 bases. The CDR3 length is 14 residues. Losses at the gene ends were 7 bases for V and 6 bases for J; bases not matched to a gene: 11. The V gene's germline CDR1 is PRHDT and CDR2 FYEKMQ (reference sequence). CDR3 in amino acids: CASKGGILGAEAFF. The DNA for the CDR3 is TGTGCCAGCAAAGGGGGCATATTAGGGGCTGAAGCTTTCTTT. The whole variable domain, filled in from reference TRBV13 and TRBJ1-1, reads AAGVIQSPRHLIKEKRETATLKCYPIPRHDTVYWYQQGPGQDPQFLISFYEKMQSDKGSIPDRFSAQQFSDYHSELNMSSLELGDSALYFCASKGGILGAEAFFGQGTRLTVV.

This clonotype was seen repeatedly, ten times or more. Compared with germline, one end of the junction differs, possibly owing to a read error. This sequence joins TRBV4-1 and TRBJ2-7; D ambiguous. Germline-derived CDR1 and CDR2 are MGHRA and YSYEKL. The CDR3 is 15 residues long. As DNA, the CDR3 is TGTGCCAGCAGCCAAGATTCGGGCAGAACCTACGAGCAGTACTTC. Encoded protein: CASSQDSGRTYEQYF.

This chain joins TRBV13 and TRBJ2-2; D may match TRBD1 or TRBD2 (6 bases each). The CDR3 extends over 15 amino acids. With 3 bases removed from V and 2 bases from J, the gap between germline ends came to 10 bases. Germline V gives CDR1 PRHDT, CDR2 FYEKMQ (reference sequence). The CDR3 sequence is CASSFEGGNTGELFF. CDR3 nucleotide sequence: TGTGCCAGCAGCTTTGAGGGGGGAAACACCGGGGAGCTGTTTTTT.